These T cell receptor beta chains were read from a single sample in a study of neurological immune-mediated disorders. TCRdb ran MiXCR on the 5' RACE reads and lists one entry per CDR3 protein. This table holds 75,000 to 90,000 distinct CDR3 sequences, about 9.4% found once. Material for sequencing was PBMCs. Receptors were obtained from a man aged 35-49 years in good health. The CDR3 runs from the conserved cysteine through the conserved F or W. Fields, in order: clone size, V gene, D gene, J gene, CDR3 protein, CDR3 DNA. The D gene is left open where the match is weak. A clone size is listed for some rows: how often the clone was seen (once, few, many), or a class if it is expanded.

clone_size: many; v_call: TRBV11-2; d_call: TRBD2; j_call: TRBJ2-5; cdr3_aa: CASSDSGSETQYF; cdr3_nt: TGTGCCAGCAGCGATAGCGGGAGTGAGACCCAGTACTTC
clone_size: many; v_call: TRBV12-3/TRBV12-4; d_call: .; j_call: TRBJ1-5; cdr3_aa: CASSDRPEQPQHF; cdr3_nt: TGTGCCAGCAGTGACCGCCCTGAGCAGCCCCAGCATTTT
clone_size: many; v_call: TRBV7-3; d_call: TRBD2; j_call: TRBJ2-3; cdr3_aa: CASSLSGLAGRSADTQYF; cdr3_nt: TGTGCCAGCAGCTTATCCGGACTAGCGGGACGGAGCGCAGATACGCAGTATTTT
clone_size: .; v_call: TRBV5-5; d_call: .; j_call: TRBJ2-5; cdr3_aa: CASSLFGGRETQYF; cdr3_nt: TGTGCCAGCAGCTTGTTCGGGGGTAGAGAGACCCAGTACTTC
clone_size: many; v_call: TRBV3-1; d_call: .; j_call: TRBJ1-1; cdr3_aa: CASSQDGWNTEAFF; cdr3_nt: TGTGCCAGCAGCCAAGATGGCTGGAACACTGAAGCTTTCTTT
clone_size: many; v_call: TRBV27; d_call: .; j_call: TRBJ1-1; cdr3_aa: CASSSTSLNGAFF; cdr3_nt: TGTGCCAGCAGTTCCACCTCCTTGAATGGGGCTTTCTTT
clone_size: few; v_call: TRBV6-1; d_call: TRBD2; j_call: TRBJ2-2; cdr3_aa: CASSGRTSGNTGELFF; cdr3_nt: TGTGCCAGCAGTGGCCGGACTAGCGGTAACACCGGGGAGCTGTTTTTT
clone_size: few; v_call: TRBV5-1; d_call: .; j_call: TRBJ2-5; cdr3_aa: CASSRIGQPGETQYF; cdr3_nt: TGCGCCAGCAGCCGAATCGGACAGCCTGGGGAGACCCAGTACTTC
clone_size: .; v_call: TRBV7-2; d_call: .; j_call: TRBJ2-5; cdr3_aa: CASSLQIQETQYF; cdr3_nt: TGTGCCAGCAGCTTACAGATCCAAGAGACCCAGTACTTC
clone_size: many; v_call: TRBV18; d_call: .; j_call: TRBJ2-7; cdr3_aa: CASSPGASSYEQYF; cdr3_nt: TGTGCCAGCTCCCCAGGGGCAAGCTCCTACGAGCAGTACTTC
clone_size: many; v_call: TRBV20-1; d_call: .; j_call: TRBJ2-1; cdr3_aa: CSARRARGPYNEQFF; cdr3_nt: TGCAGTGCTAGAAGGGCCCGGGGGCCCTACAATGAGCAGTTCTTC
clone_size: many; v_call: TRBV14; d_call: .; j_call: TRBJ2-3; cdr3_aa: CASSPPEGDTQYF; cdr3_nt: TGTGCCAGCAGCCCCCCCGAAGGAGATACGCAGTATTTT
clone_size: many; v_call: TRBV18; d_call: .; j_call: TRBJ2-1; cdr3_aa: CASSRPVSSYNEQFF; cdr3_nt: TGTGCCAGCTCACGTCCGGTTAGCTCCTACAATGAGCAGTTCTTC
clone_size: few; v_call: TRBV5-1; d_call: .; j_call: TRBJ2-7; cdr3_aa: CASSYPSSGKSSYEQYF; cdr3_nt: TGCGCCAGCAGCTATCCCTCCTCGGGGAAGAGCTCCTACGAGCAGTACTTC
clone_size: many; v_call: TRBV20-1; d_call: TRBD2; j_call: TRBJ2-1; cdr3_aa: CSALGLAGGPSSYNEQFF; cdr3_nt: TGCAGTGCTCTCGGACTAGCGGGAGGTCCAAGCTCCTACAATGAGCAGTTCTTC
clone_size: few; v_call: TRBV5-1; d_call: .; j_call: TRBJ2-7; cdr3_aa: CASSPLTGLASYEQYF; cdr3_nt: TGCGCCAGCAGCCCCTTGACGGGGCTTGCCTCCTACGAGCAGTACTTC